The present TCR beta chain was sequenced within a study of T cells in localized non-small cell lung cancer (TCRdb year 2020). Regarding the research as a whole: The study analyzed T cell repertoires of around 250 early-stage NSCLC patients, comparing tumors and uninvolved tumor-adjacent lungs. The cohort comprised roughly 220 treatment-naïve NSCLC patients with resected, localized lung tumors. A mean age of about 66 years was recorded for the NSCLC patients, of whom 129 were male and 100 to 110 were female. Results and caveats for the whole study, not just this receptor: Because multi-region tumor sequencing was not done, intratumor heterogeneity could not be ruled out. Higher blood T cell density associated with longer overall survival, while higher adjacent-lung clonality associated with shorter survival. Because the study design was exploratory, TCR variables were selected using unadjusted p-values without false-discovery rate correction. Uninvolved tumor-adjacent lung showed the highest T cell clonality, higher than tumor, which suggests more focused antigenic responses in the adjacent lung. A median of roughly 56 of the top 100 tumor clones were detected in paired uninvolved adjacent lung, and approximately 28 of these tumor clones were also found among the top 100 clones of the paired uninvolved adjacent lung.

The immunoSEQ Assay was used to sequence TCR beta CDR3 regions from DNA. The authors' pipeline ran thus. T cell density was computed as TCR beta template counts normalized to usable DNA estimated by amplifying housekeeping genes. Richness was estimated with the preseqR package, extrapolating to 400,000 templates for PBMC samples and 120,000 templates for tissue samples. Clonality was defined as one minus Pielou's evenness. Differential abundance testing on productive amino-acid clonotypes, with a minimum total count of 5 and an alpha of 0.1, was used to identify tissue-enriched TCRs. Repertoire overlap between compartments was quantified with the Jaccard Index and Morisita Overlap Index. GLIPH grouped TCR beta CDR3s together with public tetramer-defined viral CDR3s, and a viral motif had to include at least three viral sequences and also show V-gene enrichment. TCRdb retrieved this table from immuneACCESS and kept in-frame rearrangements only. Not all clones are present; in checked studies, unresolved V genes account for under half, and no reason is known for the remainder. V and J calls and clone size follow that table, whereas D and trimming were derived from the DNA. The sample yields about 74,000 clones; about 81% were counted once. Around 1.3% of the sample is in the top ten clones.

The CDR3 numbers 13 residues from cysteine through phenylalanine. Just CDR3 DNA is preserved here, 39 bases in frame from base 1. Trimming takes 4 bases from V and 8 bases from J, and the germline ends sit 14 bases apart. CDR1 MNHNY and CDR2 SVGAGI were looked up in the germline V gene (reference sequence). At diagnosis, tumor, uninvolved tumor-adjacent lung and peripheral blood were collected and then preserved as a mix of FFPE and fresh-frozen material. Blood samples were analyzed as peripheral blood mononuclear cells for TCR repertoire profiling. Note on this clone: Its antigen is still unknown. The record has no base qualities; no much larger clone is one base away.

The sequence was collected from a female donor aged 60 or older with stage I lung adenocarcinoma. Recombination linked TRBV6-6 to TRBJ1-1; the D gene remains uncertain. The sample consisted of peripheral blood, taken before any cancer treatment. The CDR3 region reads CASSSGREREAFF. The DNA sequence is as follows: TGTGCCAGCAGTTCCGGCCGGGAGAGGGAAGCTTTCTTT.